This T cell receptor (beta chain) stems from a study of blood T cell repertoires in COVID-19. Study information: Acute and convalescent COVID-19 samples came from the United States, Italy and Spain.

Measured with immunoSEQ multiplex PCR; TCRdb has only the in-frame clones, and not every one. The repertoire holds approximately 320,000 clones, with about 91% as singletons. Germline trimming cut 0 bases from V and 6 bases from J; bases unmatched to any gene: 7. Germline CDR1 is LGHNT and CDR2 is FRNRAP. This CDR3 has 16 residues. Sequencing input: PBMCs or T cells enriched from blood (not recorded which). The TCR was taken from a woman in her late teens or twenties who had recovered from COVID-19. The V gene is TRBV12-5, the J gene TRBJ2-2; TRBD2 agrees at 7 bases. CDR3 sequence: CASGLVQRGGSGELFF. Here the CDR3 DNA reads TGTGCTAGTGGTTTGGTACAAAGGGGAGGGTCCGGGGAGCTGTTTTTT.